The present TCR beta chain was sequenced within a study of blood T cell repertoires in COVID-19. Study as a whole: The United States, Italy and Spain provided the acute and convalescent COVID-19 samples. T cells, B-cell-depleted T cells, or PBMCs supplied cDNA or gDNA.

Original data processing: Amplification of reference gene primers was used by the study to estimate nucleated cell counts. Using immunoSEQ multiplex PCR, the repertoire was profiled, and TCRdb retains in-frame clones only, with some absent. V and J calls and clone size are as listed in that table; D and trimming were resolved from the DNA. Of roughly 40,000 clones in the sample, over 90% were seen once. The CDR3 spans 13 residues. Germline V gene lookup returns CDR1 KGHDR and CDR2 SFDVKD. Trimming cost V 3 bases and J 4 bases; bases outside gene matches: 1. Sample: peripheral blood. The receptor was derived from a human donor in a cohort sampled during active COVID-19. This chain connects TRBV24-1 to TRBJ1-1; 7 bases are a match to TRBD1. CDR3 amino acids: CATSDNRGTEAFF. The CDR3 coding sequence is TGTGCCACCAGTGATAACAGGGGCACTGAAGCTTTCTTT.